This T cell receptor beta chain originates from a study of memory CD4+ T cells and cytomegalovirus serostatus. The overall study: Of the healthy Belgian adults, several were CMV seropositive and about 24 seronegative. Points from the study as a whole: Suggested: most of the CMV-linked TCR signature lies in CD4+ memory cells.

The sort gate was single viable CD3+CD4+CD8-CD45RO+ cells for memory CD4+ T cells. Donors' CMV status reflects serum IgG against pp150, pp28, p38, p52. CD4+ T cells were isolated by positive magnetic selection. This CDR3 has 13 residues. Germline CDR1 and CDR2: SGHAT and FQNNGV. The V end was cut by 3 bases, the J end by 3 bases, with 8 bases between. Generated by immunoSEQ multiplex PCR, the TCRdb table keeps only in-frame clones and is missing some. The sample gives 85,000 to 100,000 clones, 80% of which show up once; about 3.6% is in the top ten. Of note for this clone: Antigen: not known. In the same sample, other DNA sequences code for this CDR3.

This rearrangement joins TRBV11-2 to TRBJ2-5; D is perhaps TRBD2 (6 bases). The sequenced sample was memory CD4+ T cells from blood. The sequence derives from an adult in good health and CMV-seropositive. CDR3 residues: CASSFWGEETQYF. CDR3 nucleotides: TGTGCCAGCAGCTTTTGGGGGGAAGAGACCCAGTACTTC.